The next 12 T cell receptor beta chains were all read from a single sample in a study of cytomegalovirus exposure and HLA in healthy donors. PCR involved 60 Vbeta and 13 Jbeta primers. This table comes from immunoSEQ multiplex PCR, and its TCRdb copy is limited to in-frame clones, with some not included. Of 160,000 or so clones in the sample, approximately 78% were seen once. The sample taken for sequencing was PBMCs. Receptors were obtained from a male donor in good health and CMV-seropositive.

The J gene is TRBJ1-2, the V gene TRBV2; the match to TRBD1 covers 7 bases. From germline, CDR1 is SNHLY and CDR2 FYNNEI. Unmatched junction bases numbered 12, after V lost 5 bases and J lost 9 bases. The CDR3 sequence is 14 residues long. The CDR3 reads CASSNRQGQKSYTF. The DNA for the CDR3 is TGTGCCAGCAGTAACCGACAGGGACAGAAGAGCTACACCTTC.

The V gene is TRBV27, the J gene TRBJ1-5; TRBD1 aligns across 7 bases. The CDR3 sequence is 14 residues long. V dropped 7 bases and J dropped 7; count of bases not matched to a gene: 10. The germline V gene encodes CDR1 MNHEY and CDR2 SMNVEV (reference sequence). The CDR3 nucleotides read TGTGCCAGCACTCCGGGACAGTCCCCACAGCCCCAGCATTTT. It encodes CASTPGQSPQPQHF.

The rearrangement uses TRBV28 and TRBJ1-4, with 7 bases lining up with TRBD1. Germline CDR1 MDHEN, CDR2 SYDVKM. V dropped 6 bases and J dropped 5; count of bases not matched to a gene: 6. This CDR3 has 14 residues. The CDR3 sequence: CASSQGTVNEKLFF. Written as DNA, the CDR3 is TGTGCCAGCAGCCAAGGGACAGTGAATGAAAAACTGTTTTTT.

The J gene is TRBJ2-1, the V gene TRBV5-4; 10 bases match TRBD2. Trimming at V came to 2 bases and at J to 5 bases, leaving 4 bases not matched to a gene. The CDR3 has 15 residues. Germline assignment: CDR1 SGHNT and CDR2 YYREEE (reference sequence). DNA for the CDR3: TGTGCCAGCAGCTTACCGGGACTAGCGAACAATGAGCAGTTCTTC. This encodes CASSLPGLANNEQFF.

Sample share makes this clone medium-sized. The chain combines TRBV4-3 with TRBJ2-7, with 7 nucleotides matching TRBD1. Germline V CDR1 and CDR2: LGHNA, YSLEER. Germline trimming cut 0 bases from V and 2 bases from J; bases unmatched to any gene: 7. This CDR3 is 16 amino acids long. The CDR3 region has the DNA TGCGCCAGCAGCCAAGATCCGGGACAGCCGACCTACGAGCAGTACTTC. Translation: CASSQDPGQPTYEQYF.

CDR3 sequence: CASSLAGGQGGSPLHF. CDR3 nucleotide sequence: TGCGCCAGCAGCTTGGCGGGTGGGCAGGGAGGTTCACCCCTCCACTTT. The J gene is TRBJ1-6, the V gene TRBV5-1; D possibly corresponds to TRBD1 (5 bases). CDR1 SGHRS and CDR2 YFSETQ come from the germline V gene. The CDR3 consists of 16 residues. The ends were cut back, 0 bases at V and 9 bases at J, with 16 bases in the middle.

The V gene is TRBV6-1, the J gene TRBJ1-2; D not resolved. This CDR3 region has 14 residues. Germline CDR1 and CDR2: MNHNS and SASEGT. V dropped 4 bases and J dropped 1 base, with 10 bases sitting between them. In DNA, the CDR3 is TGTGCCAGCAGTGCTACACAGAATAACTATGGCTACACCTTC. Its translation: CASSATQNNYGYTF.

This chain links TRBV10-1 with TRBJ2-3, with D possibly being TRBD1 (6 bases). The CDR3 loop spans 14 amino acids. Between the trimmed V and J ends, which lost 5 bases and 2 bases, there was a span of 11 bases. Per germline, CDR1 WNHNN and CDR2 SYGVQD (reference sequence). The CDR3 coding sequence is TGCGCCAGCAGTAGGACAGAGAACACAGATACGCAGTATTTT. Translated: CASSRTENTDTQYF.

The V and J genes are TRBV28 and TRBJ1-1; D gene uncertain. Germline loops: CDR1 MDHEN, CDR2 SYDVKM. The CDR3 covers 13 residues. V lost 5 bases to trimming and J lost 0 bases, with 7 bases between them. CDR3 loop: CASSTTLNTEAFF. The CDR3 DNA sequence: TGTGCCAGCAGTACCACATTGAACACTGAAGCTTTCTTT.

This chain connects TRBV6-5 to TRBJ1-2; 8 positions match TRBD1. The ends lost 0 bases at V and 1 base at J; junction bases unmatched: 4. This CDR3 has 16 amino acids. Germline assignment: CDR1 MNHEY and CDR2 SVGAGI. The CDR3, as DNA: TGTGCCAGCAGTTACTCCGGGACAGGAATTAACTATGGCTACACCTTC. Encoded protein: CASSYSGTGINYGYTF.

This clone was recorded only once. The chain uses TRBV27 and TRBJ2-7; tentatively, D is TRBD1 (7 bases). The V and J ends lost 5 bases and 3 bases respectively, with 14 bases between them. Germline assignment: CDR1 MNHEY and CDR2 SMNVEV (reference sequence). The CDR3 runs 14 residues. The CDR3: CASSVAGQNYEQYF. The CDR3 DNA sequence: TGTGCCAGCAGTGTCGCGGGACAGAACTACGAGCAGTACTTC.

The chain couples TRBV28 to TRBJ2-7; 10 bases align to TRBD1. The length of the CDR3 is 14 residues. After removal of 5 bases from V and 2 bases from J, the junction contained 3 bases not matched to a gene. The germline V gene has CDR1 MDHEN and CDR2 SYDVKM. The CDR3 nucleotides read TGTGCCAGCAGTCCGGGACAGGGGACCTACGAGCAGTACTTC. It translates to CASSPGQGTYEQYF.